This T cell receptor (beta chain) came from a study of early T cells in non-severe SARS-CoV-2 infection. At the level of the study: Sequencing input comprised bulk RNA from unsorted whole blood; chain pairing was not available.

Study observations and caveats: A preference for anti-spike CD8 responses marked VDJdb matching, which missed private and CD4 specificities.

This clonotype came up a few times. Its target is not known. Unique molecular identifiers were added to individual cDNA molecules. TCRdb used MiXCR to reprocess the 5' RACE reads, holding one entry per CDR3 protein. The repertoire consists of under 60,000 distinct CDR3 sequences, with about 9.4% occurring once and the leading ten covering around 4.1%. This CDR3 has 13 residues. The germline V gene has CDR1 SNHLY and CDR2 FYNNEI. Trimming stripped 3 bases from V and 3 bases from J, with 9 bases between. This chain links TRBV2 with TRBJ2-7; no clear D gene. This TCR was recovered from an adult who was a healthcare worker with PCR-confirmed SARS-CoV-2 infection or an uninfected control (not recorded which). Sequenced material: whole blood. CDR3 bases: TGTGCCAGCAGTGATACAAATTTCTACGAGCAGTACTTC. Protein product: CASSDTNFYEQYF. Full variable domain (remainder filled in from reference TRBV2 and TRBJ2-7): EPEVTQTPSHQVTQMGQEVILRCVPISNHLYFYWYRQILGQKVEFLVSFYNNEISEKSEIFDDQFSVERPDGSNFTLKIRSTKLEDSAMYFCASSDTNFYEQYFGPGTRLTVT.